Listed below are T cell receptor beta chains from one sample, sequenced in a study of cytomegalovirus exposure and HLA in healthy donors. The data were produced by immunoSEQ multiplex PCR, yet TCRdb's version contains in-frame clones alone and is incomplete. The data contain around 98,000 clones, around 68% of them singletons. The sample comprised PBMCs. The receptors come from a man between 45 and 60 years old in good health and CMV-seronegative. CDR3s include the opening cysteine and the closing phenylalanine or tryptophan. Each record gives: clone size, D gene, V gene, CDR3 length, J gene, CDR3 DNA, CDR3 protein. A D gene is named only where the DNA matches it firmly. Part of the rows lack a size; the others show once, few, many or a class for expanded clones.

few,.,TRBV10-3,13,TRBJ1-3,TGTGCCATCGGCCCTTCCTCTGGAAACACCATATATTTT,CAIGPSSGNTIYF
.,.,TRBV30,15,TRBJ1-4,TGTGCCTGGAGGGCAGCGCGGGGACCCAATGAAAAACTGTTTTTT,CAWRAARGPNEKLFF
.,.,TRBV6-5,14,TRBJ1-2,TGTGCCAGCAGTTATGGGGGGGACGGCTATGGCTACACCTTC,CASSYGGDGYGYTF
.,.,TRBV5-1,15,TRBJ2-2,TGCGCCAGCAGGTCGGGTGTGGGGGCGTCCGGGGAGCTGTTTTTT,CASRSGVGASGELFF
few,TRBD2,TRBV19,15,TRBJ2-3,TGTGCCAGTAGTATAGGAAGCGGGGTAATGGATACGCAGTATTTT,CASSIGSGVMDTQYF
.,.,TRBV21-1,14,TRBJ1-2,TGTGCCAGCAGCAAAGTGAGAACAGATTGTGGCTACACCTTC,CASSKVRTDCGYTF
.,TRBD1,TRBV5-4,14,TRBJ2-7,TGTGCCAGCAGCTACTCCGGGACAGAGTACGAGCAGTACTTC,CASSYSGTEYEQYF
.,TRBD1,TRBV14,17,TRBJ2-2,TGTGCCAGCAGCGTATACAGGGGGCGCCGGGACACCGGGGAGCTGTTTTTT,CASSVYRGRRDTGELFF
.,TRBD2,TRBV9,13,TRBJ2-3,TGTGCCAGCAGCGTAGAAGAAGGGACTAGGCGGTATTTT,CASSVEEGTRRYF
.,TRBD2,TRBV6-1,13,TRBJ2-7,TGTGCCACCCGACTAGCGGGCTCCTACGAGCAGTACTTC,CATRLAGSYEQYF
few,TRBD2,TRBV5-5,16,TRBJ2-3,TGTGCCAGCAGCTTGGTCCTAGCGGGAGGCCCAGATACGCAGTATTTT,CASSLVLAGGPDTQYF
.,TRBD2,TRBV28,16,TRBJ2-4,TGTGCCAGCAGTTTATGGGCTAGCGGGACCGCAAACATTCAGTACTTC,CASSLWASGTANIQYF
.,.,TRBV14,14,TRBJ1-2,TGTGCCAGCAGCCAACGGACAGTCTTCTATGGCTACACCTTC,CASSQRTVFYGYTF
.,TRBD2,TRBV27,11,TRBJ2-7,TGTGCCAGCAGAGGGACTAGCGTATCGTACTTC,CASRGTSVSYF
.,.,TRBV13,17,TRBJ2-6,TGTGCCAGCAGCTTATTGCGGGAAGCTTCTGGGGCCAACGTCCTGACTTTC,CASSLLREASGANVLTF
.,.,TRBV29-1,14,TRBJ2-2,TGCAGCGGGCGCCGGGATATGGGCACCGGGGAGCTGTTTTTT,CSGRRDMGTGELFF
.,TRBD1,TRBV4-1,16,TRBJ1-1,TGCGCCAGCAGCCAAAGACAGGGGTCCTTCAACACTGAAGCTTTCTTT,CASSQRQGSFNTEAFF
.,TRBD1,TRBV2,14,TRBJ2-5,TGTGCCAGCAGTGTGGGTCAGGGGGTGAAGACCCAGTACTTC,CASSVGQGVKTQYF
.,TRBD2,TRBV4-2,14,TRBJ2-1,TGTGCCAGCAGCCAAGCTAGCGGGAGGAATGAGCAGTTCTTC,CASSQASGRNEQFF
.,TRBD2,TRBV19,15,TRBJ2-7,TGTGCCAGTAGTATACTAGCGGGAGGATCCTACGAGCAGTACTTC,CASSILAGGSYEQYF
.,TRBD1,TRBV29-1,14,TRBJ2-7,TGCAGCGTTCCGGGGACAGGGAACTCCTACGAGCAGTACTTC,CSVPGTGNSYEQYF
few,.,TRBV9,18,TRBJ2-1,TGTGCCAGCAGCGTAGATCATCTGGGGGGAATGGCCAACAATGAGCAGTTCTTC,CASSVDHLGGMANNEQFF
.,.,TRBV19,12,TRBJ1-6,TGTGCCAGTAGTTACTTAAATTCACCCCTCCACTTT,CASSYLNSPLHF
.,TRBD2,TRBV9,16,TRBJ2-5,TGTGCCAGCAGCGTTTCATCGGGGGGGGCCGGAGAGACCCAGTACTTC,CASSVSSGGAGETQYF
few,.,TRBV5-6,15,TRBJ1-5,TGTGCCAGCAGCTTGGTAGGGGACACCAATCAGCCCCAGCATTTT,CASSLVGDTNQPQHF
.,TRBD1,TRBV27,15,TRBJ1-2,TGTGCCAGCAAACAGGGGGTAGAGACGGCCTATGGCTACACCTTC,CASKQGVETAYGYTF
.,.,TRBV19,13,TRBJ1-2,TGTGCCAGTAGGTTCAGGGGTGAAAATGGCTACACCTTC,CASRFRGENGYTF
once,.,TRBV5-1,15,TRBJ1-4,TGCGCCAGCAGCTTGGGAATAGGGGTGGGCCAAAAGTTGTTTTTT,CASSLGIGVGQKLFF
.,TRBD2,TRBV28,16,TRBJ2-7,TGTGCCAGCAGTTTTAGCGGGGGGGCCAAGAAATACGAGCAGTACTTC,CASSFSGGAKKYEQYF
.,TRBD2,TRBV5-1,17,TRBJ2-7,TGCGCCAGCAGCTTCTTAGGTCTAGCGGGAGGTTCGGGAGAGCAGTACTTC,CASSFLGLAGGSGEQYF
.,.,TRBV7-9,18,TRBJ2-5,TGTGCCAGCAGCCGAGCGTACACGCGTCCCGGGACTCTAGAGACCCAGTACTTC,CASSRAYTRPGTLETQYF
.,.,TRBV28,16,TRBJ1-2,TGTGCCAGCAGTTCATTATCCGGGACTGGAGACTATGGCTACACCTTC,CASSSLSGTGDYGYTF
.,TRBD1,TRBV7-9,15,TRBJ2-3,TGTGCCAGCAGCTTAGCCGGACAGGGAATAGATACGCAGTATTTT,CASSLAGQGIDTQYF
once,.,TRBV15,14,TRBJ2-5,TGTGCCACCAGCAGAGATCCGCGGGCGGAGACCCAGTACTTC,CATSRDPRAETQYF
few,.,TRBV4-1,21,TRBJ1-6,TGCGCCAGCAGCCAAGATTTCGGTCAAGGGGCGCGGAGCTCCTATAATTCACCCCTCCACTTT,CASSQDFGQGARSSYNSPLHF
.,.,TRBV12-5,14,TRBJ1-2,TGTGCTAGTGGTTTGAGGGGCATAGACTATGGCTACACCTTC,CASGLRGIDYGYTF
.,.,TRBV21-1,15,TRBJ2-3,TGTGCCAGCAGCAAAACAGAGGGAGGCACAGATACGCAGTATTTT,CASSKTEGGTDTQYF
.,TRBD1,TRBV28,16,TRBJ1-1,TGTGCCAGCAGCTGGGACAGGAGGTCGGTCACTACTGAAGCTTTCTTT,CASSWDRRSVTTEAFF
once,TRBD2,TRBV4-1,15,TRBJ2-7,TGCGCCAGCAGCCAAGGGGGCGGGACTACCTACGAGCAGTACTTC,CASSQGGGTTYEQYF
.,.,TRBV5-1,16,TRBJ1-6,TGCGCCAGCAGCTTCCACAGGAAGAGCTATAATTCACCCCTCCACTTT,CASSFHRKSYNSPLHF
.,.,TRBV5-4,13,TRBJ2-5,TGTGCCAGCAGCCCGGACTACTTCAGGACCCAGTACTTC,CASSPDYFRTQYF
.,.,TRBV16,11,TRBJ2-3,TGTGCCAGCAGCCAGAGGGATACGCAGTATTTT,CASSQRDTQYF
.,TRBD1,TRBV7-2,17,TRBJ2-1,TGTGCCAGCAGCTTAGTGGGGACAGGGGGATCCTACAATGAGCAGTTCTTC,CASSLVGTGGSYNEQFF
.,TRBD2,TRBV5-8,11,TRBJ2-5,TGTGCCAGCAGCCTTCGGGAGGCCCAGTACTTC,CASSLREAQYF
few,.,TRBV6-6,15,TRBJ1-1,TGTGCCAGCAGTGGAGACCAGAGGCCGAACACTGAAGCTTTCTTT,CASSGDQRPNTEAFF
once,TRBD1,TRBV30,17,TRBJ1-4,TGTGCCTGGAGCCCTCGGGACAGGGGTTTCACTAATGAAAAACTGTTTTTT,CAWSPRDRGFTNEKLFF
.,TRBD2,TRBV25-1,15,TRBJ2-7,TGTGCCAGCAGTATATCTAGCGGGAGCACTACGGGGCAGTACTTC,CASSISSGSTTGQYF
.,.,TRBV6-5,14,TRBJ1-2,TGTGCCAGCAGTTACTCACCAGGGCTCTATGGCTACACCTTC,CASSYSPGLYGYTF
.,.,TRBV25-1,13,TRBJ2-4,TGTGCCAGCAGAGGACAGCCCCAAAACATTCAGTACTTC,CASRGQPQNIQYF
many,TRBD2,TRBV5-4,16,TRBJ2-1,TGTGCCAGCAGCTCCGGGACTAGCGGGATGCGGAATGAGCAGTTCTTC,CASSSGTSGMRNEQFF